The 26 T cell receptor beta chains reported below all come from one sample, sequenced in a study of T cells in Graves' hyperthyroidism and ophthalmopathy. TCR beta CDR3 regions were amplified from RNA. Initially, a first-round RT-PCR of the TCR CDR3 employed the HTBI primer set. TCRdb re-analysed the multiplex PCR reads in MiXCR, keeping a single row per CDR3 protein. The sample lists 340,000 or so distinct CDR3 sequences, 16% occurring once. Material: blood. The receptors shown here come from a man younger than 45 with Graves' hyperthyroidism.

This clonotype was detected many times. V and J are TRBV30 and TRBJ1-1, with unresolved D. Germline V lookup: CDR1 GTSNPN, CDR2 SVGIG (reference sequence). Trimming stripped 4 bases from V and 11 bases from J, with 17 bases between. The CDR3 runs to 12 residues. CDR3 region: CAWTPWLEEAFF. The CDR3 nucleotides read TGTGCCTGGACCCCCTGGCTAGAGGAGGCTTTCTTT. Full variable domain (missing parts from reference TRBV30 and TRBJ1-1): SQTIHQWPATLVQPVGSPLSLECTVEGTSNPNLYWYRQAAGRGLQLLFYSVGIGQISSEVPQNLSASRPQDRQFILSSKKLLLSDSGFYLCAWTPWLEEAFFGQGTRLTVV.

This clonotype was detected a few times. The V gene is TRBV12-3 or TRBV12-4, the J gene TRBJ1-2; D not resolved. The V gene lost 7 bases and the J gene lost 8 bases, with 20 bases spanning the gap. This CDR3 spans 14 amino acids. CDR3 in DNA: TGTGCCAGCACCCCGGGGAGCATTCTCCCCGGCTACACCTTC. Its translation: CASTPGSILPGYTF.

V usage is TRBV4-2 and J usage is TRBJ2-7; the match to TRBD1 covers 8 bases. Unmatched junction bases numbered 4, after V lost 4 bases and J lost 2 bases. Germline V lookup: CDR1 LGHNA, CDR2 YNFKEQ. The CDR3 sequence is 14 residues long. CDR3 in amino acids: CASSRDRRAYEQYF. DNA for the CDR3: TGTGCCAGCAGCCGGGACAGGCGAGCCTACGAGCAGTACTTC.

In its sample, this clonotype was seen many times. CDR3 amino acids: CASSPGLVERYEQYF. CDR3 bases: TGTGCCAGCTCACCGGGACTAGTAGAGCGCTACGAGCAGTACTTC. The chain has TRBV18 and TRBJ2-7, with TRBD2 identical over 8 bases. This CDR3 has 15 residues. Germline CDR1 is KGHSH and CDR2 is LQKENI. J lost 3 bases, V lost 3 bases, and 7 bases had no gene match.

This clonotype came up many times. CDR3: CASSPLIGLTYEQYF. In nucleotides, the CDR3 is TGTGCCAGCAGCCCGCTCATCGGACTTACCTACGAGCAGTACTTC. The V call is TRBV7-8, the J call TRBJ2-7; D might be TRBD2 (5 bases). The CDR3 length is 15 residues. The V gene lost 5 bases and the J gene lost 2 bases, with 16 bases spanning the gap. Germline CDR1 SGHVS, CDR2 FQNEAQ.

This clonotype was detected many times. The chain combines TRBV12-3 or TRBV12-4 with TRBJ2-3, with 8 nucleotides matching TRBD2. The length of the CDR3 is 16 residues. Germline trimming cut 7 bases from V and 3 bases from J; bases unmatched to any gene: 12. The CDR3 region is CASTQRSGGLTDTQYF. The DNA for the CDR3 is TGTGCCAGCACCCAGAGGTCGGGAGGGCTGACAGATACGCAGTATTTT.

The table lists this clonotype with a few counts. The gene calls are TRBV20-1 and TRBJ1-3; D gene ambiguous. Per germline, CDR1 DFQATT and CDR2 SNEGSKA (reference sequence). The CDR3 totals 14 residues. Trimming took 3 bases from V and 0 from J, leaving 9 bases between them. Written as DNA, the CDR3 is TGCAGTGCTAGGGAGGCCAGCTCTGGAAACACCATATATTTT. Translation: CSAREASSGNTIYF.

The chain is built from TRBV15 and TRBJ2-1; TRBD2 is a possible D gene (6 bases). The germline V gene encodes CDR1 LNHNV and CDR2 YYDKDF (reference sequence). CDR3 length equals 16 residues. V dropped 0 bases and J dropped 1 base, with 10 bases sitting between them. This CDR3 is CATSRDGGSSYNEQFF. CDR3 DNA: TGTGCCACCAGCAGAGATGGGGGGTCTTCCTACAATGAGCAGTTCTTC. The complete variable domain, with remaining parts taken from reference TRBV15 and TRBJ2-1, reads DAMVIQNPRYQVTQFGKPVTLSCSQTLNHNVMYWYQQKSSQAPKLLFHYYDKDFNNEADTPDNFQSRRPNTSFCFLDIRSPGLGDTAMYLCATSRDGGSSYNEQFFGPGTRLTVL.

This clonotype was picked up many times. The rearrangement links TRBV5-1 to TRBJ2-1, with 7 bases identical to TRBD2. The CDR3 consists of 14 residues. With V trimmed by 4 bases and J by 8 bases, 9 bases remained unmatched. Germline CDR1 reads SGHRS; CDR2 reads YFSETQ. CDR3 sequence: CASSRGGSVDEQFF. CDR3 in DNA: TGCGCCAGCAGCAGGGGAGGGTCGGTAGATGAGCAGTTCTTC.

The V and J genes are TRBV20-1 and TRBJ2-2, with 9 bases fitting TRBD2. Germline V CDR1 and CDR2: DFQATT, SNEGSKA (reference sequence). V was clipped by 0 bases and J by 5 bases; unmatched bases: 7. The CDR3 sequence is 16 residues long. CDR3 coding DNA: TGCAGTGCTAGAGATGACGTGGCGGGAGGGACCGGGGAGCTGTTTTTT. The encoded protein is CSARDDVAGGTGELFF.

This clonotype turned up a few times. V gene TRBV13 combines with J gene TRBJ2-3; maybe TRBD1 (5 bases). The ends were cut back, 6 bases at V and 6 bases at J, with 13 bases in the middle. CDR3 length: 13 amino acids. Germline CDR1 is PRHDT and CDR2 is FYEKMQ (reference sequence). Here the CDR3 reads CASSSDNPDTQYF. The CDR3 coding sequence is TGTGCCAGCAGTTCGGACAATCCGGATACGCAGTATTTT.

This clonotype was counted many times. The chain couples TRBV18 to TRBJ1-3; tentatively, D is TRBD1 (5 bases). This CDR3 has 13 residues. Germline V CDR1 and CDR2: KGHSH, LQKENI. Deletions cut 8 bases from V and 1 base from J, with 9 bases between. The CDR3 region is CASGGGSGNTIYF. In DNA form, the CDR3 reads TGTGCCAGCGGCGGGGGTTCTGGAAACACCATATATTTT.

This clonotype appeared many times. This chain links TRBV29-1 with TRBJ2-1; no firm D call. The ends were cut back, 4 bases at V and 9 bases at J, with 16 bases in the middle. In germline, CDR1 is SQVTM, CDR2 ANQGSEA. The CDR3 runs 13 residues. The CDR3 region is CSVAVLRLGEQFF. The CDR3 DNA is TGCAGCGTTGCGGTACTGCGTCTCGGTGAGCAGTTCTTC.

The chain carries TRBV6-1 and TRBJ2-7; 7 bases fit TRBD2. CDR1 MNHNS and CDR2 SASEGT come from the germline V gene. V was clipped by 8 bases and J by 0 bases; unmatched bases: 22. The length of the CDR3 is 19 residues. Here the CDR3 DNA reads TGTGCCAGCGGGATAAGGAGCTTTGGTCCAGCGGGAACCTCCTACGAGCAGTACTTC. Its protein is CASGIRSFGPAGTSYEQYF.

This chain connects TRBV29-1 to TRBJ1-2, with D unclear. This CDR3 region has 12 residues. Between the trimmed V and J ends, which lost 4 bases and 5 bases, there was a span of 11 bases. CDR1 is SQVTM and CDR2 is ANQGSEA in the germline V gene. The CDR3 DNA reads TGCAGCGTTGCCCGGCAGACGTATGGCTACACCTTC. Residues: CSVARQTYGYTF.

This clonotype showed up many times. The V call is TRBV11-1, the J call TRBJ2-6; D is unclear. Germline lookup yields CDR1 SGHAT and CDR2 FQDESV (reference sequence). This CDR3 has 16 residues. V lost 6 bases to trimming and J lost 0 bases, with 12 bases between them. The CDR3 sequence: CASSSGLHSGANVLTF. The CDR3 nucleotides are TGTGCCAGCAGTTCGGGCCTCCACTCTGGGGCCAACGTCCTGACTTTC.

V is TRBV24-1 and J is TRBJ1-5; 8 bases are shared with TRBD1. CDR3 length equals 18 residues. V trimming: 4 bases; J trimming: 1 base; junction bases outside the gene matches: 11. From germline, CDR1 is KGHDR and CDR2 SFDVKD. The CDR3 region is CATSDSGQGRLSNQPQHF. DNA of the CDR3: TGTGCCACCAGTGACTCCGGACAGGGCCGGTTAAGCAATCAGCCCCAGCATTTT.

This rearrangement joins TRBV5-1 to TRBJ2-1, with a weak D call TRBD2 (6 bases). CDR1 is SGHRS and CDR2 is YFSETQ in the germline V gene. V was cut by 1 base and J by 3 bases, with 11 bases left in between. CDR3 length: 15 residues. The CDR3 region has the DNA TGCGCCAGCAGCTTGACTAGCCCCGTCTACAATGAGCAGTTCTTC. It yields the protein CASSLTSPVYNEQFF. Supplemented by reference TRBV5-1 and TRBJ2-1, the full variable domain reads KAGVTQTPRYLIKTRGQQVTLSCSPISGHRSVSWYQQTPGQGLQFLFEYFSETQRNKGNFPGRFSGRQFSNSRSEMNVSTLELGDSALYLCASSLTSPVYNEQFFGPGTRLTVL.

In the case of this clonotype: A much larger clone differs from this one at a single base, so this may be a read error. This chain uses TRBV27 with TRBJ2-7, with 8 bases that match TRBD1. V shed 9 bases, J shed 1 base, and the junction held 11 bases outside the gene matches. CDR3 length equals 15 residues. Germline CDR1 and CDR2: MNHEY and SMNVEV (reference sequence). The CDR3 is CARGKGQGQSYEQYF. CDR3 DNA: TGTGCCAGGGGGAAAGGACAGGGTCAGTCCTACGAGCAGTACTTC.

CDR3 loop: CASSRGRGPSYNEQFF. Here the CDR3 DNA reads TGTGCCAGCAGCCGAGGGAGAGGGCCTTCCTACAATGAGCAGTTCTTC. The J gene is TRBJ2-1, the V gene TRBV7-9, with TRBD2 as a possible D gene (5 bases). The CDR3 runs to 16 residues. Germline lookup yields CDR1 SEHNR and CDR2 FQNEAQ (reference sequence). V dropped 5 bases and J dropped 1 base, with 15 bases sitting between them.

The chain joins TRBV4-2 to TRBJ1-1, with 7 bases identical to TRBD1. The CDR3 loop spans 15 amino acids. V gave up 1 base and J gave up 7 bases; unmatched junction bases: 9. Per germline, CDR1 LGHNA and CDR2 YNFKEQ. CDR3 sequence: CASSQGGQALVEAFF. CDR3 sequence (DNA): TGTGCCAGCAGCCAAGGAGGACAGGCCCTGGTTGAAGCTTTCTTT.

This clonotype was counted at least ten times. The chain joins TRBV7-9 to TRBJ2-7; D not certain. The CDR3 consists of 14 residues. Germline CDR1 SEHNR, CDR2 FQNEAQ (reference sequence). Trimming took off 2 bases at V and 7 bases at J, with 15 bases between the two ends. CDR3 residues: CASSLSAGLGEQYF. CDR3 nucleotides: TGTGCCAGCAGCTTATCGGCCGGCCTGGGTGAGCAGTACTTC.

The chain recombines TRBV5-4 with TRBJ2-1; 9 bases match TRBD2. The trim removed 4 bases at V and 5 bases at J, leaving 10 bases unmatched. This CDR3 is 16 amino acids long. CDR1 and CDR2 from the germline V gene are SGHNT and YYREEE (reference sequence). The CDR3 nucleotides are TGTGCCAGCAGCCCCCCCCCAGCGGGGGGAGACAATGAGCAGTTCTTC. Translated: CASSPPPAGGDNEQFF.

This clonotype was recorded many times. The rearrangement links TRBV7-9 to TRBJ2-1; 7 bases agree with TRBD1. V dropped 5 bases and J dropped 4; count of bases not matched to a gene: 5. CDR1 and CDR2 from the germline V gene are SEHNR and FQNEAQ (reference sequence). CDR3 length equals 14 residues. The CDR3 sequence is CASSPGTAYNEQFF. CDR3 nucleotides: TGTGCCAGCAGCCCCGGGACAGCTTACAATGAGCAGTTCTTC.

The rearrangement uses TRBV7-8 and TRBJ1-6; possibly TRBD1 for D (5 bases). Between the trimmed V and J ends, which lost 5 bases and 8 bases, there was a span of 19 bases. In germline, CDR1 is SGHVS, CDR2 FQNEAQ. This CDR3 region has 16 residues. The CDR3 loop reads CASSPRRGVIYSPLHF. The CDR3 DNA is TGTGCCAGCAGCCCACGACGGGGGGTTATCTATTCACCCCTCCACTTT.

This clonotype occurred many times. The rearrangement joins TRBV11-2 to TRBJ2-2, with D unclear. Trimming took off 0 bases at V and 4 bases at J, with 3 bases between the two ends. This CDR3 spans 13 amino acids. Germline V gene sequence: CDR1 SGHAT, CDR2 FQNNGV. The CDR3 DNA is TGTGCCAGCAGCTTAGAACGCACCGGGGAGCTGTTTTTT. Amino acid sequence: CASSLERTGELFF.